Included here is one T cell receptor (beta chain) sequence, with context. Its antigen is undetermined. CDR1 and CDR2 from the germline V gene are DFQATT and SNEGSKA (reference sequence). J was trimmed by 2 bases and V by 3 bases; bases with no gene match: 3. There are 13 residues in the CDR3. TCR beta VDJ and CDR3 profiles were obtained from a genomic DNA template. TCRdb called the reads again in MiXCR, with one record for every CDR3 protein. Of roughly 190,000 distinct CDR3 sequences listed, around 50% are singletons. This entry is derived from a study of CD8+CD57+ T cells in acquired aplastic anemia. Study context: DNA recovered from sorted CD4+ and CD8+ cells had a mean of 3.2 ug. Where healthy donors were concerned, CD4+ cells averaged approximately 10 million reads.

The study's findings and limits: Significant differences in CD8+ Simpson's diversity were not observed between patients and controls. Patients and controls turned out to have twenty-nine CD8+ CDR3 sequences in common.

The chain is built from TRBV20-1 and TRBJ2-5, with TRBD2 matching over 7 bases. The sample taken for sequencing was sorted CD4+, CD8+, or CD8+CD57+ T cells (not recorded which) from PBMCs. The TCR comes from a human donor in good health, serving as a control. The chain's CDR3 is CSARGGVQETQYF. The CDR3 DNA follows: TGCAGTGCTAGGGGGGGGGTACAAGAGACCCAGTACTTC.